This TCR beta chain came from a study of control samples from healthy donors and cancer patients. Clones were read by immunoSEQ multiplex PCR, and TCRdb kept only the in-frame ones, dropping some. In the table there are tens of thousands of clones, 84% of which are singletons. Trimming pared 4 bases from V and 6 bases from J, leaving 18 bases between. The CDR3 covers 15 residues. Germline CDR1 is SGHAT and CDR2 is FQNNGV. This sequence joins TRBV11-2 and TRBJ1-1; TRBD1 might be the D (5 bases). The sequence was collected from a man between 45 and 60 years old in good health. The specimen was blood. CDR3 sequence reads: CASSWRHTGAAEAFF. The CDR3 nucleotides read TGTGCCAGCAGCTGGCGACACACCGGGGCCGCTGAAGCTTTCTTT.